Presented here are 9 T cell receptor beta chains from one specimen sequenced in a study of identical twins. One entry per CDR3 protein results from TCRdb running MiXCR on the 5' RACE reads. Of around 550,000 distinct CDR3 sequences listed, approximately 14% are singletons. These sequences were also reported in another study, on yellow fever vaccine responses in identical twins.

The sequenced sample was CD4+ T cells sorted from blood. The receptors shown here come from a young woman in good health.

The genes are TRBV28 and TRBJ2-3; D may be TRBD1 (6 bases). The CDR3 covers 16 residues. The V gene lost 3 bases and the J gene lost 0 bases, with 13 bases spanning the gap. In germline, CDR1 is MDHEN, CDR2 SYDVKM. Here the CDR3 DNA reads TGTGCCAGCAGTTTTGACAGGAGTCCTAGCACAGATACGCAGTATTTT. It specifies CASSFDRSPSTDTQYF.

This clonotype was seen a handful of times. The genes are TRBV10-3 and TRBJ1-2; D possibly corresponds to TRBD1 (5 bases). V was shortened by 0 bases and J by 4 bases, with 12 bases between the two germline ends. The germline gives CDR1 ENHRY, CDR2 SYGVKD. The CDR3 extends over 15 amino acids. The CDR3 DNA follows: TGTGCCATCAGTGAGTCAGGGGCCAGTATCTATGGCTACACCTTC. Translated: CAISESGASIYGYTF.

DNA for the CDR3: TGTGCCACCAGTGATTTGAATAAGGGACGAAGCGGGGGCTCCTACAATGAGCAGTTCTTC. It specifies CATSDLNKGRSGGSYNEQFF. The chain joins TRBV24-1 to TRBJ2-1; 8 bases fit TRBD2. Germline V gene data show CDR1 as KGHDR and CDR2 as SFDVKD. The V and J ends lost 0 bases and 0 bases, in that order; junction bases with no gene match: 12. This CDR3 is 20 amino acids long.

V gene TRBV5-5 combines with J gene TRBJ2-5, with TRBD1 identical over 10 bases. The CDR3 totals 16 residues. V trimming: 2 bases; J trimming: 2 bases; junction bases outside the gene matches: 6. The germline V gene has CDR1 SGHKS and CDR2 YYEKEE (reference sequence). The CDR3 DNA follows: TGTGCCAGCAGCTTTGGGGACAGGGGCTTGCAAGAGACCCAGTACTTC. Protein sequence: CASSFGDRGLQETQYF.

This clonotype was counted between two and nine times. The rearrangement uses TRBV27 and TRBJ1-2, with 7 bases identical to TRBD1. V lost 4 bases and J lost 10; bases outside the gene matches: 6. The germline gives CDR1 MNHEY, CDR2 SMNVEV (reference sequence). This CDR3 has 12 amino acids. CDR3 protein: CASSSRDSSYTF. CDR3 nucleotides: TGTGCCAGCAGTTCCCGGGACAGTTCCTACACCTTC.

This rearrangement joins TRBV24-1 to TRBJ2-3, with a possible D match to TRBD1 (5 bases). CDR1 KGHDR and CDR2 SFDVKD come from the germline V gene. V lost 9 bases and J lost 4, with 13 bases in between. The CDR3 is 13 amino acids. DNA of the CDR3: TGTGCCACCCGTAAAACAGGTGCAGATACGCAGTATTTT. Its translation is CATRKTGADTQYF.

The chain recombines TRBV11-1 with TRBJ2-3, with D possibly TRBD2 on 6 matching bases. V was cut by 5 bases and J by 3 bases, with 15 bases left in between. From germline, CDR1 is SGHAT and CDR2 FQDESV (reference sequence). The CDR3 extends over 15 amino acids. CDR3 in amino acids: CASSQNTGTTDTQYF. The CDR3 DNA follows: TGTGCCAGCAGCCAGAATACCGGGACTACAGATACGCAGTATTTT.

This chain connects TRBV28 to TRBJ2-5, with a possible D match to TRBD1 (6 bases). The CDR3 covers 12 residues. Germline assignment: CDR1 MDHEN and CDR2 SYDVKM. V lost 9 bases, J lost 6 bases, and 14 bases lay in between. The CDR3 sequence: CASNRDTQTQYF. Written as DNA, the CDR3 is TGTGCCAGTAACCGGGACACTCAGACCCAGTACTTC.

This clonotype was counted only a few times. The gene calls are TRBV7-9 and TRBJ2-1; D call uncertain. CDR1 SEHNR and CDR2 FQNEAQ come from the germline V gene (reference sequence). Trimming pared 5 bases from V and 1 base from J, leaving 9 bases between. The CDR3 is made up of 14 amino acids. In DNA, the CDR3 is TGTGCCAGCAGCCGTGACGTATCCTACAATGAGCAGTTCTTC. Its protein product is CASSRDVSYNEQFF.